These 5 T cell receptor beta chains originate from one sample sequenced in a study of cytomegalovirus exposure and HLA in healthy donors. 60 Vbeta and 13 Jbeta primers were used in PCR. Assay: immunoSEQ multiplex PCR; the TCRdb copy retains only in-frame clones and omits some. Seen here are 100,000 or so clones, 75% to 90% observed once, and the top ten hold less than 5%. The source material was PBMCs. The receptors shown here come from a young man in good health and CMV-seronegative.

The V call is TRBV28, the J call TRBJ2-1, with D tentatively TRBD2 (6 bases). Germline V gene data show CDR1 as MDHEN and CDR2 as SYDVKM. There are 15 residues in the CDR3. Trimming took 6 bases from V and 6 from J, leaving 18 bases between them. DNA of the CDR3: TGTGCCAGCAGAAGGGGCGTCGGCGGGATCAATGAGCAGTTCTTC. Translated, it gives CASRRGVGGINEQFF.

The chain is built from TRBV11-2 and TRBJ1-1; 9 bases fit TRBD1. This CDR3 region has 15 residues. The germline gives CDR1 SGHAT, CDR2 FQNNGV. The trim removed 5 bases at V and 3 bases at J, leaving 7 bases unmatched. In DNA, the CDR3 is TGTGCCAGCAGCGACCACAGGGGGCTGGACACTGAAGCTTTCTTT. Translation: CASSDHRGLDTEAFF.

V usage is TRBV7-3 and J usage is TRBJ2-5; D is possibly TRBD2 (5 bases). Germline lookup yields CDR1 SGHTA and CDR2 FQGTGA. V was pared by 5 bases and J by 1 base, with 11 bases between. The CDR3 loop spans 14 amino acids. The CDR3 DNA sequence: TGTGCCAGCAGCCACCTCGGAGGCCAAGAGACCCAGTACTTC. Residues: CASSHLGGQETQYF.

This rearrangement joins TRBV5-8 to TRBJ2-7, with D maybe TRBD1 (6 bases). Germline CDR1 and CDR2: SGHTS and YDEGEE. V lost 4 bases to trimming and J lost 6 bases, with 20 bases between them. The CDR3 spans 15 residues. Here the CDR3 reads CASSQDSRGSGEQYF. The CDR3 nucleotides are TGTGCCAGCAGCCAAGACTCCAGGGGTTCGGGCGAGCAGTACTTC.

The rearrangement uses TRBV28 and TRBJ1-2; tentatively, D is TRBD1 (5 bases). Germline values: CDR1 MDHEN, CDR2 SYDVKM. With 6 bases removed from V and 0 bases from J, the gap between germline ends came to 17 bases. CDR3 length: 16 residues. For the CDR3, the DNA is TGTGCCAGCAGGGACACCAATTGGGCTGCTAACTATGGCTACACCTTC. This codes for CASRDTNWAANYGYTF.